One sample yielded the 15 T cell receptor beta chains listed below, sequenced in a study of T cells after yellow fever vaccination. TCRdb reprocessed the 5' RACE reads with MiXCR, giving one entry per CDR3 protein. The sample includes about 300,000 distinct CDR3 sequences, roughly 6.8% of them seen just once. The sample in question was PBMCs, obtained about 49 days after the first yellow fever vaccination. The receptors derive from a man younger than 30 who received the YFV17D yellow fever vaccine.

This clonotype was found many times. V and J are TRBV6-2 or TRBV6-3 and TRBJ2-1; tentatively, D is TRBD1 (6 bases). The V gene lost 7 bases and the J gene lost 6 bases, with 19 bases spanning the gap. This CDR3 comprises 15 residues. Germline CDR1 reads MNHEY; CDR2 reads SVGEGT. CDR3 region: CASTNSYSGVNEQFF. The CDR3 DNA reads TGTGCCAGCACCAATTCATACTCAGGGGTCAATGAGCAGTTCTTC.

This chain links TRBV11-2 with TRBJ2-2; tentative D call: TRBD1 (9 bases). CDR3 length: 17 residues. Germline lookup yields CDR1 SGHAT and CDR2 FQNNGV. V was shortened by 0 bases and J by 9 bases, with 20 bases between the two germline ends. The CDR3 nucleotides are TGTGCCAGCAGCTTAGATTCGGGAGGGACAGGGAGCCGGGAGCTGTTTTTT. Translation gives CASSLDSGGTGSRELFF. Supplemented by reference TRBV11-2 and TRBJ2-2, the full variable domain reads EAGVAQSPRYKIIEKRQSVAFWCNPISGHATLYWYQQILGQGPKLLIQFQNNGVVDDSQLPKDRFSAERLKGVDSTLKIQPAKLEDSAVYLCASSLDSGGTGSRELFFGEGSRLTVL.

On this clonotype: This clone may be a read error of a much larger clone one base away. In this CDR3 the conserved last residue, phenylalanine or tryptophan, is missing, so a read error is likely. V usage is TRBV4-1 and J usage is TRBJ2-7; D remains ambiguous. The V end lost 0 bases, the J end lost 3 bases, and 9 bases lay between the germline ends. In germline, CDR1 is MGHRA, CDR2 YSYEKL. The CDR3 sequence is 14 residues long. The chain's CDR3 is CASSQENSGYEQYG. CDR3 nucleotides: TGCGCCAGCAGCCAAGAAAACTCCGGCTACGAGCAGTACGGC.

This clonotype was seen ten or more times. This chain's CDR3 is CASSGQLNTEAFF. In DNA, the CDR3 is TGTGCCAGCAGCGGACAGCTGAACACTGAAGCTTTCTTT. This sequence joins TRBV7-2 and TRBJ1-1; D perhaps matches TRBD1 (6 bases). The V gene's germline CDR1 is SGHTA and CDR2 FQGNSA. The CDR3 extends over 13 amino acids. The V end lost 5 bases, the J end lost 0 bases, and 7 bases lay between the germline ends.

The sample holds many counts of this clonotype. The V and J genes are TRBV20-1 and TRBJ1-3; D might be TRBD1 (5 bases). V was clipped by 3 bases and J by 4 bases, with 10 bases between them. Germline V gene data show CDR1 as DFQATT and CDR2 as SNEGSKA (reference sequence). There are 13 residues in the CDR3. This CDR3 reads CSASPGSGNTIYF. The CDR3 DNA follows: TGCAGTGCTAGCCCAGGGTCCGGAAACACCATATATTTT.

This clonotype was detected only once. The chain has TRBV28 and TRBJ1-5; D call uncertain. The CDR3 contains 15 residues. The V gene lost 6 bases and the J gene lost 4 bases, with 16 bases spanning the gap. Germline assignment: CDR1 MDHEN and CDR2 SYDVKM. The CDR3 spells CASSPFRGENQPQHF. The CDR3 DNA sequence: TGTGCCAGCAGCCCCTTCCGCGGAGAAAATCAGCCCCAGCATTTT.

The chain uses TRBV4-2 and TRBJ2-1; no clear D gene. CDR1 and CDR2 from the germline V gene are LGHNA and YNFKEQ. Trimming pared 4 bases from V and 7 bases from J, leaving 14 bases between. This CDR3 is 14 amino acids long. The CDR3 sequence is CASSLNQASNEQFF. CDR3 nucleotide sequence: TGTGCCAGCAGCCTAAACCAAGCGTCGAATGAGCAGTTCTTC.

This clonotype was seen at least ten times. This chain uses TRBV20-1 with TRBJ2-7, with 10 bases identical to TRBD2. Germline loops: CDR1 DFQATT, CDR2 SNEGSKA (reference sequence). The CDR3 totals 15 residues. J was trimmed by 6 bases and V by 3 bases; bases with no gene match: 11. The CDR3 DNA is TGCAGTGCTAGTGCGTCACTAGCGGGGAAGGTCGAGCAGTACTTC. It specifies CSASASLAGKVEQYF.

This clonotype was observed at least ten times. The genes are TRBV7-6 and TRBJ1-6; 11 positions agree with TRBD1. CDR1 and CDR2 from the germline V gene are SGHVS and FNYEAQ. V was pared by 8 bases and J by 9 bases, with 6 bases of the junction left unmatched. The CDR3 is 14 residues long. The CDR3 is CASRRGQGGSPLHF. The CDR3 coding sequence is TGTGCCAGCCGCCGGGGACAGGGGGGTTCACCCCTCCACTTT.

The sample holds a few counts of this clonotype. The chain couples TRBV7-6 to TRBJ2-7, with D perhaps being TRBD1 or TRBD2 (5 bases each). The V and J ends lost 5 bases and 4 bases respectively, with 15 bases between them. The CDR3 has 14 residues. Germline V CDR1 and CDR2: SGHVS, FNYEAQ. The CDR3 bases are TGTGCCAGCAGCATTGGGACCAGCGTTTACGAGCAGTACTTC. Encoded protein: CASSIGTSVYEQYF.

This chain uses TRBV24-1 with TRBJ2-5; possible D gene TRBD2, 5 bases. The CDR3 runs to 16 residues. Germline V gives CDR1 KGHDR, CDR2 SFDVKD. The V end lost 4 bases, the J end lost 4 bases, and 18 bases lay between the germline ends. The CDR3 DNA reads TGTGCCACCAGTGACCACGCCTGGGGTGCGGGAGAGACCCAGTACTTC. Translated, it gives CATSDHAWGAGETQYF.

The V gene is TRBV5-1, the J gene TRBJ1-4; 9 bases align to TRBD1. V lost 3 bases to trimming and J lost 7 bases; unmatched junction nucleotides: 7. Germline V gene sequence: CDR1 SGHRS, CDR2 YFSETQ. This CDR3 spans 15 amino acids. The CDR3 here is CASSSLQGAGEKLFF. CDR3 DNA sequence: TGCGCCAGCAGCTCATTACAGGGGGCGGGTGAAAAACTGTTTTTT.

V usage is TRBV18 and J usage is TRBJ2-7, with 15 bases fitting TRBD2. V lost 4 bases, J lost 0 bases, and 7 bases stayed unmatched. Germline V CDR1 and CDR2: KGHSH, LQKENI. The CDR3 spans 18 residues. CDR3 sequence (DNA): TGTGCCAGCTCACTTCAAGGGACTAGCGGGGGGAGCTCCTACGAGCAGTACGTC. This sequence encodes CASSLQGTSGGSSYEQYV.

Here the CDR3 reads CASSPQFPLPYEQYF. In DNA, the CDR3 is TGTGCCAGCAGCCCCCAGTTCCCCCTCCCCTACGAGCAGTACTTC. V gene TRBV7-3 combines with J gene TRBJ2-7; D gene unclear. Trimming stripped 5 bases from V and 2 bases from J, with 16 bases between. Germline loops: CDR1 SGHTA, CDR2 FQGTGA. This CDR3 spans 15 amino acids.

This clonotype showed up just a few times. The J gene is TRBJ1-1, the V gene TRBV29-1, with 9 bases fitting TRBD1. The ends lost 3 bases at V and 0 bases at J; junction bases unmatched: 11. From germline, CDR1 is SQVTM and CDR2 ANQGSEA. The length of the CDR3 is 17 residues. This CDR3 reads CSVEDVRDRAVNTEAFF. CDR3 DNA: TGCAGCGTTGAGGACGTCCGGGACAGGGCCGTGAACACTGAAGCTTTCTTT.